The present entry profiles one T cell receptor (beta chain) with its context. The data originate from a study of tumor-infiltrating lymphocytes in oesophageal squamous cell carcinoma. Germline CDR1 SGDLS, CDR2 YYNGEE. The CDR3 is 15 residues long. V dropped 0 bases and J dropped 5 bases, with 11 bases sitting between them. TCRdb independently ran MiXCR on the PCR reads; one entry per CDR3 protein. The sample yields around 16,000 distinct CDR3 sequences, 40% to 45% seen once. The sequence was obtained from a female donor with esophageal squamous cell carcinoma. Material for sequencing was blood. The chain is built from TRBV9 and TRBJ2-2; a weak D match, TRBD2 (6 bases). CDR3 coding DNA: TGTGCCAGCAGCGTAGCGGGACTGAAGACCGGGGAGCTGTTTTTT. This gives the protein CASSVAGLKTGELFF.